These 14 T cell receptor beta chains were sequenced from one sample in a study of brain T cells in children with intractable seizures (dated by TCRdb to about 2021). Per the publication, the time point label means: resected brain tissue, or blood drawn just prior to surgery. The receptor library was made with the immunoSEQ multiplex PCR assay. Entries here come from immuneACCESS through TCRdb and include only in-frame sequences with V and J called. Some clones fail to appear in such tables; in the studies checked, an unresolved V gene covers under half of the shortfall, and the cause of the remainder is unknown. The sample table records approximately 77,000 clones; about 92% of these occur just once. The ten largest clones add up to under 2% of the sample. The sequencing here drew on peripheral blood, taken at surgery. These receptors were taken from a boy under two years old with tuberous sclerosis and intractable seizures.

The J gene is TRBJ1-2, the V gene TRBV7-8; a weak D match, TRBD1 (6 bases). This CDR3 is built from 16 residues. V was shortened by 1 base and J by 4 bases, with 16 bases between the two germline ends. In germline, CDR1 is SGHVS, CDR2 FQNEAQ. CDR3 protein: CASSLGSGGIGYGYTF. The CDR3 nucleotides read TGTGCCAGCAGCTTAGGTTCGGGGGGCATCGGCTATGGCTACACCTTC.

This chain joins TRBV5-6 and TRBJ2-5, with 13 positions matching TRBD2. Per germline, CDR1 SGHDT and CDR2 YYEEEE. This CDR3 has 16 amino acids. The V gene end was trimmed by 4 bases and the J gene end by 2 bases; junction bases not matched to a gene: 5. CDR3 amino acids: CASSPGTSGAQETQYF. The CDR3 DNA reads TGTGCCAGCAGCCCGGGGACTAGCGGGGCGCAAGAGACCCAGTACTTC.

This clone appeared a single time. This chain uses TRBV18 with TRBJ1-2; 9 bases match TRBD1. With 6 bases clipped from V and 0 bases from J, the junction kept 11 bases outside the gene matches. Germline V CDR1 and CDR2: KGHSH, LQKENI. The CDR3 is made up of 17 amino acids. CDR3: CASSPPRTGASNYGYTF. CDR3 bases: TGTGCCAGCTCGCCCCCCCGGACAGGGGCCTCTAACTATGGCTACACCTTC.

The chain recombines TRBV24-1 with TRBJ2-7, with a possible D match to TRBD1 (5 bases). Trimming removed 5 bases at V and 4 bases at J, with 8 bases between. The CDR3 is 12 amino acids. CDR1 is KGHDR, CDR2 SFDVKD, per germline. In DNA, the CDR3 is TGTGCCACCAGTGCCCAGGGTTACGAGCAGTACTTC. Translation gives CATSAQGYEQYF.

The chain joins TRBV15 to TRBJ2-7; 10 bases line up with TRBD1. Germline V gene lookup returns CDR1 LNHNV and CDR2 YYDKDF (reference sequence). After removal of 3 bases from V and 3 bases from J, the junction contained 5 bases not matched to a gene. CDR3 length: 15 amino acids. CDR3 amino acids: CATSSGTGEVYEQYF. The DNA for the CDR3 is TGTGCCACCAGCAGCGGGACAGGGGAGGTCTACGAGCAGTACTTC.

This clone was observed a single time. The genes are TRBV3-1 (or the pseudogene TRBV3-2) and TRBJ2-1; unclear D gene. In germline, CDR1 is LGHDT, CDR2 YNNKEL (reference sequence). Trimming pared 1 base from V and 3 bases from J, leaving 4 bases between. This CDR3 comprises 13 residues. This CDR3 reads CASSQVSYNEQFF. CDR3 in DNA: TGTGCCAGCAGCCAAGTTAGCTACAATGAGCAGTTCTTC.

The V call is TRBV24-1, the J call TRBJ1-5; TRBD1 agrees at 8 bases. After removal of 4 bases from V and 0 bases from J, the junction contained 4 bases not matched to a gene. The CDR3 runs 16 residues. CDR1 and CDR2 (germline): KGHDR, SFDVKD. This CDR3 is CATSDGTGYSNQPQHF. CDR3 nucleotide sequence: TGTGCCACCAGTGACGGGACAGGTTATAGCAATCAGCCCCAGCATTTT.

The genes are TRBV5-8 and TRBJ1-5; tentatively, D is TRBD1 (6 bases). The CDR3 is made up of 13 amino acids. Trimming cost V 5 bases and J 5 bases, with 11 bases left between them. Germline CDR1 SGHTS, CDR2 YDEGEE. In nucleotides, the CDR3 is TGTGCCAGCAGACCGGACAGCTATCAGCCCCAGCATTTT. Amino acid sequence: CASRPDSYQPQHF.

The table lists this clone with a count of one. This chain connects TRBV2 to TRBJ1-1, with D unresolved. CDR1 and CDR2 (germline): SNHLY, FYNNEI. Trimming cost V 1 base and J 0 bases, with 9 bases left between them. The CDR3 consists of 15 residues. CDR3 in amino acids: CASSEGRSLNTEAFF. DNA for the CDR3: TGTGCCAGCAGTGAAGGTAGGTCCCTGAACACTGAAGCTTTCTTT. Combining the CDR3 with reference TRBV2 and TRBJ1-1 gives the whole variable domain EPEVTQTPSHQVTQMGQEVILRCVPISNHLYFYWYRQILGQKVEFLVSFYNNEISEKSEIFDDQFSVERPDGSNFTLKIRSTKLEDSAMYFCASSEGRSLNTEAFFGQGTRLTVV.

The rearrangement uses TRBV5-3 and TRBJ1-2; 7 bases fit TRBD1. TRBV5-3 carries the ORF label, with uncertain function. The junction had 8 bases not matched to a gene; V was cut back by 4 bases and J by 8 bases. The CDR3 has 13 residues. This chain's CDR3 is CARSALRDSGYTF. In nucleotides, the CDR3 is TGTGCCAGAAGCGCGCTCCGGGACAGCGGCTACACCTTC.

The rearrangement joins TRBV10-3 to TRBJ1-5; D gene ambiguous. The germline gives CDR1 ENHRY, CDR2 SYGVKD. There are 16 residues in the CDR3. Trimming cost V 0 bases and J 4 bases, with 13 bases left between them. Here the CDR3 reads CAISESTGYGNQPQHF. The CDR3 DNA reads TGTGCCATCAGTGAGTCGACCGGGTACGGGAATCAGCCCCAGCATTTT.

The chain is built from TRBV5-6 and TRBJ2-1; D possibly uses TRBD1 or TRBD2 (5 bases each). The CDR3 has 15 amino acids. CDR1 is SGHDT, CDR2 YYEEEE, per germline. Trimming left V 2 bases short and J 4 bases short, with 13 bases between. The CDR3 sequence: CASSFGTLNYNEQFF. The CDR3, as DNA: TGTGCCAGCAGCTTTGGGACCTTAAATTACAATGAGCAGTTCTTC.

The gene calls are TRBV2 and TRBJ2-5; D call uncertain. The CDR3 is 14 residues long. V was trimmed by 4 bases and J by 2 bases, leaving 11 bases between them. CDR1 and CDR2 from the germline V gene are SNHLY and FYNNEI. The CDR3 sequence is CASSVIGIQETQYF. Written as DNA, the CDR3 is TGTGCCAGCAGTGTCATAGGGATTCAAGAGACCCAGTACTTC.

V usage is TRBV30 and J usage is TRBJ1-1; D not resolved. CDR3 length: 9 residues. CDR1 and CDR2 from the germline V gene are GTSNPN and SVGIG (reference sequence). Trimming left V 7 bases short and J 1 base short, with 1 base between. The CDR3 nucleotides are TGTGCCTCGAACACTGAAGCTTTCTTT. It is translated as CASNTEAFF.